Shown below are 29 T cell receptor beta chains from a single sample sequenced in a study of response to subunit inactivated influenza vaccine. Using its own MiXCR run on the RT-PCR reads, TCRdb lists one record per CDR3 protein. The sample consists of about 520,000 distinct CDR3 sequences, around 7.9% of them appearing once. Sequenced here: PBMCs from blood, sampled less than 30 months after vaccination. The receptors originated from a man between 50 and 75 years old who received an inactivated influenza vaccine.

The CDR3 DNA is TGCAGCGTTGGGACAGGGTCCGAGCAGTACTTC. Translation: CSVGTGSEQYF. The chain has TRBV29-1 and TRBJ2-7; 8 bases map to TRBD1. The V segment lost 4 bases and the J segment 6 bases; nucleotides outside the gene matches: 2. CDR1 is SQVTM, CDR2 ANQGSEA, per germline. This CDR3 region has 11 residues.

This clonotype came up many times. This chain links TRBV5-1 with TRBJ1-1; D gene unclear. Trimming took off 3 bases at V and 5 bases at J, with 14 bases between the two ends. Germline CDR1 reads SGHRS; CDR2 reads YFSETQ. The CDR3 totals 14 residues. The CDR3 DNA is TGCGCCAGCAGCTCGCAGGTCACCGCTACTGAAGCTTTCTTT. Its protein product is CASSSQVTATEAFF.

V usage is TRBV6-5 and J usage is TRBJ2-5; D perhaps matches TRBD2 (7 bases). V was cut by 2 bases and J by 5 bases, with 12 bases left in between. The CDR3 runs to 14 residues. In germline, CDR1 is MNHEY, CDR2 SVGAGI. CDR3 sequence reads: CASSYRTAGETQYF. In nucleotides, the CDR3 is TGTGCCAGCAGTTACCGGACAGCGGGGGAGACCCAGTACTTC.

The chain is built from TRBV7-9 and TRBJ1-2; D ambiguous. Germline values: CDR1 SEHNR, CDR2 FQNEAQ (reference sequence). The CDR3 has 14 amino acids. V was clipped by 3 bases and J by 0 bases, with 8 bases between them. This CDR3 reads CASSFVGTNYGYTF. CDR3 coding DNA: TGTGCCAGCAGCTTCGTGGGCACTAACTATGGCTACACCTTC.

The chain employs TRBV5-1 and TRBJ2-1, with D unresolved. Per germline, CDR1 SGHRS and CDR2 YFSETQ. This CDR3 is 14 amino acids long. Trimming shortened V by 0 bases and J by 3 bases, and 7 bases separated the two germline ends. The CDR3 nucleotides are TGCGCCAGCAGCTTGGACAGATTCTACAATGAGCAGTTCTTC. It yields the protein CASSLDRFYNEQFF.

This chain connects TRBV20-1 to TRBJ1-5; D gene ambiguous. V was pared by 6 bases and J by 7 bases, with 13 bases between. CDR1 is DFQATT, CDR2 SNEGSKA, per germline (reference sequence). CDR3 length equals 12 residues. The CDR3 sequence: CSAQDVHQPQHF. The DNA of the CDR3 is TGCAGTGCCCAAGACGTCCACCAGCCCCAGCATTTT.

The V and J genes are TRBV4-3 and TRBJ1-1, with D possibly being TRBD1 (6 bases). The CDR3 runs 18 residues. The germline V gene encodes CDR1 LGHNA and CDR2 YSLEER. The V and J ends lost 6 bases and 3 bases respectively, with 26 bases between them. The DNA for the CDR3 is TGCGCCAGCAGTGGGGGGGTACAGGGAAACCCGGGGGACACTGAAGCTTTCTTT. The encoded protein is CASSGGVQGNPGDTEAFF.

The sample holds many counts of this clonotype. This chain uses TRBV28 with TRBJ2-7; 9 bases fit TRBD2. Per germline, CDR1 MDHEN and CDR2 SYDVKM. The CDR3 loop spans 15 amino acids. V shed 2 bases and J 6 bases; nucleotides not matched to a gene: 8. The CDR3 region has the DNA TGTGCCAGCAGTTTAGGTCTAGCGGGACGTTCCGAGCAGTACTTC. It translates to CASSLGLAGRSEQYF.

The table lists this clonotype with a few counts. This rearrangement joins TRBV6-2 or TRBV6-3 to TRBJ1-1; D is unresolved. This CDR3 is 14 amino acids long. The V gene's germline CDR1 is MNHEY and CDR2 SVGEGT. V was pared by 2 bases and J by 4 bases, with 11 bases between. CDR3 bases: TGTGCCAGCAGTTACGGGTTGGAAGGCACTGAAGCTTTCTTT. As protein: CASSYGLEGTEAFF.

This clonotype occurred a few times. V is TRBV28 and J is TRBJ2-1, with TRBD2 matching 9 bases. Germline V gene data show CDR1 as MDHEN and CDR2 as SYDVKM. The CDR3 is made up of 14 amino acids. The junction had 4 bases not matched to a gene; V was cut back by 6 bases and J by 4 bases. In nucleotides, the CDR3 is TGTGCCAGCAGCGGGACTAGCTTTTACAATGAGCAGTTCTTC. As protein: CASSGTSFYNEQFF.

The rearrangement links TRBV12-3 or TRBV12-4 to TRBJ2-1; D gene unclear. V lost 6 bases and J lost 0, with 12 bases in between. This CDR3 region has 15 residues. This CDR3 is CASSPLVRSYNEQFF. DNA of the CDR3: TGTGCCAGCAGCCCTTTAGTCCGCTCCTACAATGAGCAGTTCTTC.

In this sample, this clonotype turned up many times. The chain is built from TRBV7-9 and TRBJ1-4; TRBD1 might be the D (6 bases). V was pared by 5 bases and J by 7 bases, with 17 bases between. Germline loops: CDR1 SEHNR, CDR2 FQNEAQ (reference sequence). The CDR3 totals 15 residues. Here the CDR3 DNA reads TGTGCCAGCAGCCCAACAGGGCTTAATGGTGAAAAACTGTTTTTT. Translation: CASSPTGLNGEKLFF.

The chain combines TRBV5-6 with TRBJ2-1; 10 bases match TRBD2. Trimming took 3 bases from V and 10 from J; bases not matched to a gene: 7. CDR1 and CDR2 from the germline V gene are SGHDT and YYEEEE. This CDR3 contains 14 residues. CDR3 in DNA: TGTGCCAGCAGCTATATAGCGGGAGGAAACGAGCAGTTCTTC. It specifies CASSYIAGGNEQFF.

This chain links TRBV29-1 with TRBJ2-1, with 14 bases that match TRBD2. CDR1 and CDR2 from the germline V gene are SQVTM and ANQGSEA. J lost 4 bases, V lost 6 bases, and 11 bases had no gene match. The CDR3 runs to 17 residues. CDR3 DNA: TGCAGCGTACCCCCAAGCGGGACTAGCGGGAGTTACAATGAGCAGTTCTTC. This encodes CSVPPSGTSGSYNEQFF.

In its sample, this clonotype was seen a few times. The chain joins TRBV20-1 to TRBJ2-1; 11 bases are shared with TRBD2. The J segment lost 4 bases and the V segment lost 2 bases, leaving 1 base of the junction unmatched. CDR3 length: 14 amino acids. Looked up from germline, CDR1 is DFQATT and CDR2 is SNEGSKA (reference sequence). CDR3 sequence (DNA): TGCAGTGCTAGACCTAGCGGGGGGTACAATGAGCAGTTCTTC. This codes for CSARPSGGYNEQFF.

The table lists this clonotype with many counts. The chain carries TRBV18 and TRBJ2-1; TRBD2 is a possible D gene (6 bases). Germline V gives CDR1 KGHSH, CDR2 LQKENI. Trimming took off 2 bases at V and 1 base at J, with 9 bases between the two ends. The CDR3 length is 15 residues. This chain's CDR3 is CASSPGGVSYNEQFF. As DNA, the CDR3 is TGTGCCAGCTCACCAGGCGGGGTTTCCTACAATGAGCAGTTCTTC.

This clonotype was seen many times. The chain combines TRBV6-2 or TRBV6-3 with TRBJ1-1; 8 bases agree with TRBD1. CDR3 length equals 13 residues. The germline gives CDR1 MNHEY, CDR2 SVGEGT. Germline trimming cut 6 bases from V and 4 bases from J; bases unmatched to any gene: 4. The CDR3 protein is CASRTGGGTEAFF. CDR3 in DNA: TGTGCCAGCAGAACAGGGGGGGGCACTGAAGCTTTCTTT.

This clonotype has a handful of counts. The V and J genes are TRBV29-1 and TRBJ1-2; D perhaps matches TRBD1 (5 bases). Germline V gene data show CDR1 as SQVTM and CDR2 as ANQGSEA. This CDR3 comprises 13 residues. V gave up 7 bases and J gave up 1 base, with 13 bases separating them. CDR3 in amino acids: CSARYQGNYGYTF. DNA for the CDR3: TGCAGCGCCCGCTACCAGGGTAACTATGGCTACACCTTC. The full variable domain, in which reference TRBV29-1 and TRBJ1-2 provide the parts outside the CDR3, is SAVISQKPSRDICQRGTSLTIQCQVDSQVTMMFWYRQQPGQSLTLIATANQGSEATYESGFVIDKFPISRPNLTFSTLTVSNMSPEDSSIYLCSARYQGNYGYTFGSGTRLTVV.

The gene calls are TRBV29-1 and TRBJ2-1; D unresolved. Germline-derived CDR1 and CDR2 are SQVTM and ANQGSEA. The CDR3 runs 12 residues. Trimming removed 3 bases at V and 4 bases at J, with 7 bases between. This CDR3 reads CSVEGNYNEQFF. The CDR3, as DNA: TGCAGCGTTGAGGGGAATTACAATGAGCAGTTCTTC.

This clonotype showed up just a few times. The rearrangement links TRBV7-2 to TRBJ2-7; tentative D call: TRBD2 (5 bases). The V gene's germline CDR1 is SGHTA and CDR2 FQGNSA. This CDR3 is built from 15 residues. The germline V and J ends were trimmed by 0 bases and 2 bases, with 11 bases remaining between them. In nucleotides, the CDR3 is TGTGCCAGCAGCTTAGCGCGTGCGGGCCCCTACGAGCAGTACTTC. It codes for CASSLARAGPYEQYF.

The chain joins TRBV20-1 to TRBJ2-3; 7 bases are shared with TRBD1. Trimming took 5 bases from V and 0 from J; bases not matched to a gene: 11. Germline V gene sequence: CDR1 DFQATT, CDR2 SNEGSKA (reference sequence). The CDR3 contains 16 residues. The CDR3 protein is CSAAARGTDSTDTQYF. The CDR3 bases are TGCAGTGCTGCGGCTAGAGGGACAGATAGCACAGATACGCAGTATTTT.

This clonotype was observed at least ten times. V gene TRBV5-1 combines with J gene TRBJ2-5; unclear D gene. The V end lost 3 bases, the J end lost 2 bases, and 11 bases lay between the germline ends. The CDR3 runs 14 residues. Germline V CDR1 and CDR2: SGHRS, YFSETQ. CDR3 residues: CASSSSSKQETQYF. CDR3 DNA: TGCGCCAGCAGCTCGTCCAGTAAACAAGAGACCCAGTACTTC.

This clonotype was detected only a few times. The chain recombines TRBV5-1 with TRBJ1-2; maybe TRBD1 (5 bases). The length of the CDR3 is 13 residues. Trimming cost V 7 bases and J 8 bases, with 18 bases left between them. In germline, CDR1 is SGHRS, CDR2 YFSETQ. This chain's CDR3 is CASGPGRVDGYTF. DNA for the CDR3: TGCGCCAGCGGTCCGGGCAGGGTAGACGGCTACACCTTC.

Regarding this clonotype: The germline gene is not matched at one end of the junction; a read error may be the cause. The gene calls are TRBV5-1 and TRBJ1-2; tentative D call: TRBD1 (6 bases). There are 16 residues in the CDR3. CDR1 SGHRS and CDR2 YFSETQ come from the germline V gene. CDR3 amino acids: CASNLDSLGVNYSYTF. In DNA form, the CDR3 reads TGCGCCAGCAACCTGGACAGTTTGGGTGTTAACTATAGCTACACCTTC.

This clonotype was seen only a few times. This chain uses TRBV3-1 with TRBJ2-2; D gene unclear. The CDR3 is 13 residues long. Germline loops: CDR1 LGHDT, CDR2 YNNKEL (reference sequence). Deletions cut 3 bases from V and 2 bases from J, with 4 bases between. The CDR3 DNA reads TGTGCCAGCAGCCACGTAAACACCGGGGAGCTGTTTTTT. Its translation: CASSHVNTGELFF.

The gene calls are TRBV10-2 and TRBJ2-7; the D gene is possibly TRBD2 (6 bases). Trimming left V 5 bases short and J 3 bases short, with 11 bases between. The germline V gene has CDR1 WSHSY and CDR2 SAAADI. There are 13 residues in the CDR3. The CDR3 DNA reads TGCGCCAGCAGTACTCTAGCGAGCTACGAGCAGTACTTC. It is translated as CASSTLASYEQYF.

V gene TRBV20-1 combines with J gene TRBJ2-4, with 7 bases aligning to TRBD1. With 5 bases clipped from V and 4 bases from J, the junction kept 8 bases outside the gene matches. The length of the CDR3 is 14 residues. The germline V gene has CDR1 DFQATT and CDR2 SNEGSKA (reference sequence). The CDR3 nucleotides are TGCAGTGCTCTCCAAAGGACAGGAAAAAACATTCAGTACTTC. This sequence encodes CSALQRTGKNIQYF.

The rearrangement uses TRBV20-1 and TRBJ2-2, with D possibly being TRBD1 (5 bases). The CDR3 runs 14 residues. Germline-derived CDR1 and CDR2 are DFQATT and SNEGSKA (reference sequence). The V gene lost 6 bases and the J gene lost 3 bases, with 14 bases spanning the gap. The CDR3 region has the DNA TGCAGTGCCCGCCCGGTACAGGACACCGGGGAGCTGTTTTTT. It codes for CSARPVQDTGELFF.

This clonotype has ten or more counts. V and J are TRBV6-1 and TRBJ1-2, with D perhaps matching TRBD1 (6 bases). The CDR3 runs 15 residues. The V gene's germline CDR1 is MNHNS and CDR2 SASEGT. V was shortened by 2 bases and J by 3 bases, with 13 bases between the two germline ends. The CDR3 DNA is TGTGCCAGCAGTGAAATTGGGGGCCCAGACTATGGCTACACCTTC. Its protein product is CASSEIGGPDYGYTF.